These 24 T cell receptor beta chains share one sample of origin, sequenced in a study of T cell clonality in common variable immunodeficiency. What these receptors recognize is not known. This table comes from immunoSEQ multiplex PCR, and its TCRdb copy is limited to in-frame clones, with some not included. Recorded here are roughly 34,000 clones, none singletons. Findings and caveats of the study: In common variable immunodeficiency, TCR beta chains reportedly carried fewer deletions and N-nucleotide insertions.

Sequencing was performed on peripheral blood mononuclear cells. These receptors came from a human donor with common variable immunodeficiency.

This clone was recorded many times. The read finishes 3 residues shy of the CDR3 end, and the germline J gene is used to complete it. The chain joins TRBV7-2 to TRBJ1-3; a weak D match, TRBD1 (6 bases). Germline CDR1 and CDR2: SGHTA and FQGNSA. Deletions cut 1 base from V and 4 bases from J, with 11 bases between. This CDR3 contains 15 residues. The part of the CDR3 DNA that was read is TGTGCCAGCAGCTTAGGGAGGGGGTCCGGAAACACC. Encoded protein: CASSLGRGSGNT. Given in full, the CDR3 is CASSLGRGSGNTIYF.

In regard to this clone: The read terminates 3 residues ahead of where the CDR3 ends, so the germline J gene completes it. The V call is TRBV19, the J call TRBJ1-5; perhaps TRBD1 as D (6 bases). Germline CDR1 LNHDA, CDR2 SQIVND (reference sequence). This CDR3 comprises 14 residues. Trimming pared 2 bases from V and 7 bases from J, leaving 12 bases between. The CDR3 DNA, read in part, is TGTGCCAGTAGTATAACAGGGTCGGGGCAGCCC. It is translated as CASSITGSGQP. The full-length CDR3 reads as CASSITGSGQPQHF.

Many counts were recorded for this clone. The read gets to within 3 residues of the CDR3 end, and the germline J gene fills in the rest. V gene TRBV5-1 combines with J gene TRBJ1-1; 12 bases map to TRBD1. Trimming cost V 3 bases and J 3 bases; bases outside gene matches: 6. CDR1 is SGHRS and CDR2 is YFSETQ in the germline V gene. The CDR3 consists of 16 residues. Here the CDR3 reads CASSSRDRGLDTEAFF. Partial CDR3 DNA: TGCGCCAGCAGCTCCCGGGACAGGGGGCTCGACACTGAA.

This clone was detected only a few times. The read gets to within 3 residues of the CDR3 end, and the germline J gene fills in the rest. V is TRBV30 and J is TRBJ1-4; TRBD1 might be the D (5 bases). Trimming took off 4 bases at V and 4 bases at J, with 13 bases between the two ends. Germline values: CDR1 GTSNPN, CDR2 SVGIG (reference sequence). CDR3 length: 14 residues. CDR3 protein: CAWTREGVNEKLFF. The DNA read from the CDR3 is TGTGCCTGGACCAGGGAAGGTGTTAATGAAAAA.

Turning to this clone: The CDR3 extends 3 residues past the end of the read, so its final part is completed from the germline J gene. This chain connects TRBV5-6 to TRBJ2-3; TRBD2 matches 7 bases. Germline lookup yields CDR1 SGHDT and CDR2 YYEEEE. The CDR3 runs to 14 residues. After removal of 2 bases from V and 2 bases from J, the junction contained 2 bases not matched to a gene. Partial CDR3 DNA: TGTGCCAGCAGCTTAGGACTAGACACAGATACG. Protein product: CASSLGLDTDT. The full CDR3 is CASSLGLDTDTQYF.

This clone was seen more than once but under ten times. The read terminates 3 residues before the CDR3 end, so the remaining end is supplied by the germline J gene. V gene TRBV6-2 or TRBV6-3 combines with J gene TRBJ2-1, with 10 bases matching TRBD2. This CDR3 comprises 15 residues. The trim removed 8 bases at V and 4 bases at J, leaving 8 bases unmatched. Germline-derived CDR1 and CDR2 are MNHEY and SVGEGT. CDR3 bases read: TGTGCCAGCCGTTTAGCGGGAGGTGGATACAATGAG. Amino acids: CASRLAGGGYNE. The whole CDR3 protein reads CASRLAGGGYNEQFF.

This clone is medium-sized by share. The read finishes 3 residues shy of the CDR3 end, and the germline J gene is used to complete it. The rearrangement links TRBV20-1 to TRBJ2-5; 7 bases align to TRBD2. The CDR3 has 14 amino acids. The germline CDR1 and CDR2 sequences are DFQATT and SNEGSKA (reference sequence). J was trimmed by 1 base and V by 1 base; bases with no gene match: 3. The part of the CDR3 DNA that was read is TGCAGTGCTAGAGGGACTAGTCTCCAAGAGACC. It codes for CSARGTSLQET. In full, the CDR3 reads CSARGTSLQETQYF.

Points on this clone: The CDR3 is cut off 3 residues early in the read; its end comes from the germline J gene. The chain carries TRBV30 and TRBJ2-7; D perhaps matches TRBD2 (6 bases). The length of the CDR3 is 12 residues. The V gene lost 5 bases and the J gene lost 2 bases, with 10 bases spanning the gap. The germline gives CDR1 GTSNPN, CDR2 SVGIG (reference sequence). The covered CDR3 bases are TGTGCCTGGGGGGACTTCGCCTACGAG. Protein: CAWGDFAYE. The whole CDR3 is CAWGDFAYEQYF.

A remark on this clone: A junction end diverges from the germline sequence, so it may reflect a read error. The CDR3 protein is CASNLPQWADTEAFF. CDR3 DNA, as far as it was read: TGTGCCAGCAACTTACCCCAGTGGGCCGACACTGAA. J is TRBJ1-1 and V is TRBV7-3; D gene uncertain. The read ends 3 residues shy of where the CDR3 ends; the end is completed using the germline J gene. The CDR3 runs 15 residues. Germline loops: CDR1 SGHTA, CDR2 FQGTGA.

About this clone itself: The read ends 3 residues before the CDR3 terminus; that terminus is restored from the germline J gene. V and J are TRBV18 and TRBJ2-2; D is ambiguous. V was cut by 4 bases and J by 3 bases, with 6 bases left in between. CDR3 length equals 13 residues. CDR1 is KGHSH, CDR2 LQKENI, per germline. The sequenced CDR3 bases are TGTGCCAGCTCACTCAGAGACACCGGGGAG. It encodes CASSLRDTGE. The entire CDR3 reads CASSLRDTGELFF.

In the case of this clone: The observed sequence ends 3 residues before the CDR3 terminus, with the missing tail filled in from the germline J gene. The gene calls are TRBV7-9 and TRBJ2-7; no reliable D call. CDR1 is SEHNR and CDR2 is FQNEAQ in the germline V gene (reference sequence). The CDR3 has 12 amino acids. V shed 0 bases and J shed 6 bases, with 6 bases lying between them. The chain's CDR3 is CASSLAGLEQYF. The part of the CDR3 DNA that was read is TGTGCCAGCAGCTTAGCAGGGCTCGAG.

This clone was counted at least ten times. The CDR3 is cut off 3 residues early in the read; its end comes from the germline J gene. The rearrangement uses TRBV7-2 and TRBJ2-3; perhaps TRBD2 as D (6 bases). The CDR3 runs 14 residues. Per the germline V gene, CDR1 is SGHTA and CDR2 is FQGNSA. V lost 5 bases and J 0 bases, leaving 9 bases between the germline ends. CDR3 sequence reads: CASSIGGSTDTQYF. The part of the CDR3 DNA that was read is TGTGCCAGCAGCATCGGGGGTAGCACAGATACG.

In this sample, this clone turned up many times. This CDR3 is CASSLQGTGVYEQYF. The CDR3 DNA, read in part, is TGTGCCAGCAGCCTGCAGGGGACAGGAGTCTACGAG. The V call is TRBV7-3, the J call TRBJ2-7; 8 bases map to TRBD1. The read terminates 3 residues ahead of where the CDR3 ends, so the germline J gene completes it. J gave up 3 bases and V 5 bases, and 9 bases lay outside the gene matches. CDR3 length equals 15 residues. Germline values: CDR1 SGHTA, CDR2 FQGTGA.

This clone was counted between two and nine times. From the germline J gene comes the end of the CDR3, since the read stops 3 residues before it. The rearrangement links TRBV6-2 or TRBV6-3 to TRBJ1-2; maybe TRBD1 (6 bases). The CDR3 consists of 15 residues. Germline CDR1 MNHEY, CDR2 SVGEGT. V shed 5 bases and J shed 4 bases, with 17 bases lying between them. CDR3 loop: CASSATRTGIYGYTF. The CDR3 bases that were read are TGTGCCAGCAGTGCGACAAGAACAGGGATCTATGGC.

In its sample, this clone was seen many times. The CDR3 goes on 3 residues after the read ends, and that part is filled in from the germline J gene. The rearrangement links TRBV7-6 to TRBJ1-1; 8 nucleotides line up with TRBD1. Germline V gene lookup returns CDR1 SGHVS and CDR2 FNYEAQ. CDR3 length: 14 amino acids. V gave up 5 bases and J gave up 5 bases; unmatched junction bases: 7. CDR3 DNA, as far as it was read: TGTGCCAGCAGCCCCCTTGGGGACAGGACTGAA. Its protein product is CASSPLGDRTE. The entire CDR3 reads CASSPLGDRTEAFF.

CDR3 region: CASNGGTYEQYF. Incomplete CDR3 DNA: TGTGCCAGCAACGGGGGAACCTACGAG. The V gene is TRBV2, the J gene TRBJ2-7; D may be TRBD2 (6 bases). The read stops 3 residues short of the end of the CDR3; the missing end is completed from the germline J gene. V was cut by 7 bases and J by 2 bases, with 9 bases left in between. Germline CDR1 and CDR2: SNHLY and FYNNEI. CDR3 length equals 12 residues.

This clone came up many times. CDR3 loop: CASSPSYNEQFF. CDR3 DNA, as far as it was read: TGTGCCAGCTCACCATCTTACAATGAG. The rearrangement links TRBV18 to TRBJ2-1, with D uncertain. The CDR3 goes on 3 residues after the read ends, and that part is filled in from the germline J gene. V was clipped by 2 bases and J by 4 bases, with 3 bases between them. The CDR3 spans 12 residues. Germline V CDR1 and CDR2: KGHSH, LQKENI.

Comment on this clone: The read ends 3 residues early relative to the CDR3; the germline J gene fills the gap. The chain uses TRBV19 and TRBJ2-7; the D gene is possibly TRBD1 (6 bases). The germline V gene has CDR1 LNHDA and CDR2 SQIVND (reference sequence). The CDR3 has 14 residues. Trimming removed 3 bases from V and 4 bases from J, with 13 bases in between. CDR3: CASSIRDTHYEQYF. The CDR3 bases that were read are TGTGCCAGTAGTATCCGGGACACCCATTACGAG.

This clone occurred many times. The CDR3 end lies 3 residues beyond the end of the read and is filled in from the germline J gene. V usage is TRBV18 and J usage is TRBJ2-5, with TRBD2 matching 9 bases. The CDR3 runs to 19 residues. V lost 6 bases and J lost 0; bases outside the gene matches: 17. Germline V gene lookup returns CDR1 KGHSH and CDR2 LQKENI. CDR3 sequence reads: CASSPTRGAGGLYQETQYF. CDR3 DNA (partial): TGTGCCAGCTCCCCTACCCGGGGAGCGGGAGGACTGTACCAAGAGACC.

Many counts were recorded for this clone. The observed sequence ends 3 residues before the CDR3 terminus, with the missing tail filled in from the germline J gene. The rearrangement uses TRBV3-1 (or the pseudogene TRBV3-2) and TRBJ2-7, with D perhaps TRBD1 (5 bases). The CDR3 consists of 14 residues. The germline V gene encodes CDR1 LGHDT and CDR2 YNNKEL (reference sequence). V dropped 2 bases and J dropped 5 bases, with 13 bases sitting between them. The CDR3 bases that were read are TGTGCCAGCAGCCAAAGGGGCCAGCGAGACGAG. This gives the protein CASSQRGQRDE. The whole CDR3 protein reads CASSQRGQRDEQYF.

This clone was seen only a few times. The read ends 3 residues early relative to the CDR3; the germline J gene fills the gap. The rearrangement uses TRBV11-1 and TRBJ1-1; D might be TRBD1 (5 bases). CDR3 length equals 15 residues. Trimming took off 2 bases at V and 6 bases at J, with 16 bases between the two ends. From germline, CDR1 is SGHAT and CDR2 FQDESV (reference sequence). CDR3 sequence: CASSLQGGGRSEAFF. CDR3 bases read: TGTGCCAGCAGCTTACAAGGCGGGGGACGGTCTGAA.

This clone was seen at least ten times. The read halts 3 residues ahead of the CDR3 end, with the missing end drawn from the germline J gene. V gene TRBV5-5 combines with J gene TRBJ1-2; D call uncertain. Germline V gives CDR1 SGHKS, CDR2 YYEKEE (reference sequence). Trimming took off 0 bases at V and 2 bases at J, with 8 bases between the two ends. The CDR3 has 14 residues. This CDR3 is CASSLVQENYGYTF. Partial CDR3 DNA: TGTGCCAGCAGCTTGGTCCAGGAGAACTATGGC. Looking up the rest from reference TRBV5-5 and TRBJ1-2 gives the full variable domain: DAGVTQSPTHLIKTRGQQVTLRCSPISGHKSVSWYQQVLGQGPQFIFQYYEKEERGRGNFPDRFSARQFPNYSSELNVNALLLGDSALYLCASSLVQENYGYTFGSGTRLTVV.

The sample holds a few counts of this clone. With the read ending 3 residues before the CDR3 end, the germline J gene is used to fill in that end. The chain recombines TRBV7-2 with TRBJ1-2; TRBD1 is a possible D gene (5 bases). The germline CDR1 and CDR2 sequences are SGHTA and FQGNSA. The CDR3 has 15 amino acids. V was clipped by 5 bases and J by 3 bases, with 16 bases between them. The part of the CDR3 DNA that was read is TGTGCCAGCAGCCGGTCGGGGGGGGGTTACTATGGC. Amino acids: CASSRSGGGYYG. The entire CDR3 protein reads CASSRSGGGYYGYTF.

The table lists this clone with a few counts. The read stops 3 residues short of the end of the CDR3; the missing end is completed from the germline J gene. The chain recombines TRBV5-1 with TRBJ2-2; TRBD1 might be the D (6 bases). Germline CDR1 SGHRS, CDR2 YFSETQ. V was shortened by 6 bases and J by 2 bases, with 20 bases between the two germline ends. The CDR3 loop spans 17 amino acids. The CDR3 bases that were read are TGCGCCAGCACCTCAGGGGATTTCGCTATTAACACCGGGGAG. This gives the protein CASTSGDFAINTGE. The full CDR3 is CASTSGDFAINTGELFF.